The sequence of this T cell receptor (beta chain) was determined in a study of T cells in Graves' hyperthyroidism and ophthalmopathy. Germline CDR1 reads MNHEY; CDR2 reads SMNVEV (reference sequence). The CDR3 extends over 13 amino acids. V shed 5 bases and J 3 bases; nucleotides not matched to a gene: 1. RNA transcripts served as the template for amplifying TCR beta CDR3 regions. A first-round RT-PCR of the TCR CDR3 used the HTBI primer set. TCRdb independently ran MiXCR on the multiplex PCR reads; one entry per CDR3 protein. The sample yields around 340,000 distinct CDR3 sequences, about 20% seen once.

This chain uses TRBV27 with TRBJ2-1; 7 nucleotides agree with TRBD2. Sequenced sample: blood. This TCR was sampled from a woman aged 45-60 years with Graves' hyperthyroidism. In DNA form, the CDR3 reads TGTGCCAGCAGTCGGGACTACTACAATGAGCAGTTCTTC. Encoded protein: CASSRDYYNEQFF.